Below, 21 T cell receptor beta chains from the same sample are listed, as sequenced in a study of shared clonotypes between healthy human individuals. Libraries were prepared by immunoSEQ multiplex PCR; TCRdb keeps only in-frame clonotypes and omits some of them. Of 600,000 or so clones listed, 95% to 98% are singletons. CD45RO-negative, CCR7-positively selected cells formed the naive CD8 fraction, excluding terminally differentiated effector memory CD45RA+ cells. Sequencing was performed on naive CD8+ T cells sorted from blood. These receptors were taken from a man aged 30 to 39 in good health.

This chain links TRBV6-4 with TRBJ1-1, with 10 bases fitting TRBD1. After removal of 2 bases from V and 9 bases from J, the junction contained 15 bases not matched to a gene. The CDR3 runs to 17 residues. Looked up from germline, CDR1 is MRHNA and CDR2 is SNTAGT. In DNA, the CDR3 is TGTGCCAGCAGTGACCGTATCCCCCCCGACAGGGGGCGACAAGCTTTCTTT. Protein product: CASSDRIPPDRGRQAFF.

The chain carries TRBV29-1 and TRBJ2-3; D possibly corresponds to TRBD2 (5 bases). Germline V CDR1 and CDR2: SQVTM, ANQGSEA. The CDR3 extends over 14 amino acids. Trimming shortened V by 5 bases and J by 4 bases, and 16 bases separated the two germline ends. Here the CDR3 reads CSVYLRERADTQYF. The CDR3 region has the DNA TGCAGCGTTTACCTCCGGGAACGGGCAGATACGCAGTATTTT.

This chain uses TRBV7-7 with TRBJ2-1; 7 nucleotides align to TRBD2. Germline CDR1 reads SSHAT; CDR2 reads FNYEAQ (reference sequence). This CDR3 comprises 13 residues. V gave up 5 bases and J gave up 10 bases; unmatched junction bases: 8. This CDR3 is CASSPIPGGEQFF. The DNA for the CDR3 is TGTGCCAGCAGCCCCATCCCCGGGGGGGAGCAGTTCTTC.

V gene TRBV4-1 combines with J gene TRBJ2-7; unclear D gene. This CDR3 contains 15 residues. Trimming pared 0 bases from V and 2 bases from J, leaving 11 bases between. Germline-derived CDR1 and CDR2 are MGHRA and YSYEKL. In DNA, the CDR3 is TGCGCCAGCAGCCAAGATCACTTCGCGGCCTACGAGCAGTACTTC. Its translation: CASSQDHFAAYEQYF.

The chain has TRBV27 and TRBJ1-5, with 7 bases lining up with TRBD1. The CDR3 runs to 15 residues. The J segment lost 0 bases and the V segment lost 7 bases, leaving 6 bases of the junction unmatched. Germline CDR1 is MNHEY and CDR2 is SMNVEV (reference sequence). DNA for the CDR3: TGTGCCAGCAAACGGACAGGAGTTAGCAATCAGCCCCAGCATTTT. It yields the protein CASKRTGVSNQPQHF.

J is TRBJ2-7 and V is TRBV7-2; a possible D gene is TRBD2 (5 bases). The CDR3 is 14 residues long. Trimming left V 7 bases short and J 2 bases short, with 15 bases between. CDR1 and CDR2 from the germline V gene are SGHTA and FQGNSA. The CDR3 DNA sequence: TGTGCCAGCACCCCACTAGTGTTTACCTACGAGCAGTACTTC. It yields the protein CASTPLVFTYEQYF.

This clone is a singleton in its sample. The CDR3 nucleotides read TGTGCCAGTAGTGCCGGGGGATCTGGAAACACCATATATTTT. It encodes CASSAGGSGNTIYF. This chain links TRBV19 with TRBJ1-3; D is perhaps TRBD1 (5 bases). CDR3 length equals 14 residues. In germline, CDR1 is LNHDA, CDR2 SQIVND (reference sequence). V lost 5 bases to trimming and J lost 1 base, with 9 bases between them.

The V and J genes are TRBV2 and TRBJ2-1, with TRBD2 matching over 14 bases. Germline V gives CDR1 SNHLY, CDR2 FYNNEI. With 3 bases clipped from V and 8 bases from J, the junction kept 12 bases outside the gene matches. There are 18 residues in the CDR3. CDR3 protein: CASSEPTGTSGSPDEQFF. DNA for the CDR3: TGTGCCAGCAGTGAGCCGACAGGGACTAGCGGGAGTCCGGATGAGCAGTTCTTC.

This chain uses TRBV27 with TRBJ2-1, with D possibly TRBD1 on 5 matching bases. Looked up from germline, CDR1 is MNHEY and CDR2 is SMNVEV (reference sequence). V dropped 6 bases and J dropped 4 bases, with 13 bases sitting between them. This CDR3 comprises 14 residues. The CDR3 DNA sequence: TGTGCCAGCAGCCCAGGGTATGTTTACAATGAGCAGTTCTTC. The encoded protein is CASSPGYVYNEQFF.

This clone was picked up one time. The CDR3 here is CASSRVDTRNTEAFF. The CDR3 DNA follows: TGCGCCAGCAGCCGGGTAGATACGCGAAACACTGAAGCTTTCTTT. The chain uses TRBV4-1 and TRBJ1-1; no reliable D call. The CDR3 loop spans 15 amino acids. Germline-derived CDR1 and CDR2 are MGHRA and YSYEKL. V shed 4 bases and J shed 2 bases, with 14 bases lying between them.

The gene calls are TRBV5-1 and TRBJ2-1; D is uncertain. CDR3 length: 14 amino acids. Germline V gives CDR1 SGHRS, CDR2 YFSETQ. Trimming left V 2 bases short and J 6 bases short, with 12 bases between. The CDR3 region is CASSLYSAANEQFF. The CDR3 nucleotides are TGCGCCAGCAGCTTATACTCGGCAGCCAATGAGCAGTTCTTC. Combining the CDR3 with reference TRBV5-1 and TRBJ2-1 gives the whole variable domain KAGVTQTPRYLIKTRGQQVTLSCSPISGHRSVSWYQQTPGQGLQFLFEYFSETQRNKGNFPGRFSGRQFSNSRSEMNVSTLELGDSALYLCASSLYSAANEQFFGPGTRLTVL.

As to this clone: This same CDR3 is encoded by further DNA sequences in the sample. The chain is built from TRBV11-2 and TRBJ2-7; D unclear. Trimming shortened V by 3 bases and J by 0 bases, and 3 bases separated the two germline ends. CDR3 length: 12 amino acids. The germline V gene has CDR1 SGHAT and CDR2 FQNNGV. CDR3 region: CASSFDSYEQYF. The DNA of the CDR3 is TGTGCCAGCAGCTTTGACTCCTACGAGCAGTACTTC. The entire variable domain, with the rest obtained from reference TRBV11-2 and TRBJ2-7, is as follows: EAGVAQSPRYKIIEKRQSVAFWCNPISGHATLYWYQQILGQGPKLLIQFQNNGVVDDSQLPKDRFSAERLKGVDSTLKIQPAKLEDSAVYLCASSFDSYEQYFGPGTRLTVT.

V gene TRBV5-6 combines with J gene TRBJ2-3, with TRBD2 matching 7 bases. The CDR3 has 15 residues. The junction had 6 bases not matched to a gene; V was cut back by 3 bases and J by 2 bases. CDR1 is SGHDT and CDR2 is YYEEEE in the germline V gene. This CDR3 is CASSYQGGDTDTQYF. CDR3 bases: TGTGCCAGCAGCTATCAGGGAGGGGACACAGATACGCAGTATTTT.

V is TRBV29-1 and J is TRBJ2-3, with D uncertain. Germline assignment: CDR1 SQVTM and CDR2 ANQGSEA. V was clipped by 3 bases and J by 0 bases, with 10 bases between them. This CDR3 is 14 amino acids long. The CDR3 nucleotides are TGCAGCGTTGAGGGCTCTGATAGCACAGATACGCAGTATTTT. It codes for CSVEGSDSTDTQYF.

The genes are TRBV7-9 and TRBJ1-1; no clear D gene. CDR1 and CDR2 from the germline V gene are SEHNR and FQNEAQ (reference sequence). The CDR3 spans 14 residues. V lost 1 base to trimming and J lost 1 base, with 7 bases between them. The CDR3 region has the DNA TGTGCCAGCAGCTTAGTGTTGGAGAACACTGAAGCTTTCTTT. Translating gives CASSLVLENTEAFF. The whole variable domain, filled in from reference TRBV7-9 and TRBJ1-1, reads DTGVSQNPRHKITKRGQNVTFRCDPISEHNRLYWYRQTLGQGPEFLTYFQNEAQLEKSRLLSDRFSAERPKGSFSTLEIQRTEQGDSAMYLCASSLVLENTEAFFGQGTRLTVV.

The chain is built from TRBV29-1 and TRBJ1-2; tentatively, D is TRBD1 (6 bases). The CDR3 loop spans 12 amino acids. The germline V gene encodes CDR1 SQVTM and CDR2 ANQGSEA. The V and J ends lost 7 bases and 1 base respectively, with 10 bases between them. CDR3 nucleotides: TGCAGCGCTCACAGGGTTAACTATGGCTACACCTTC. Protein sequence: CSAHRVNYGYTF.

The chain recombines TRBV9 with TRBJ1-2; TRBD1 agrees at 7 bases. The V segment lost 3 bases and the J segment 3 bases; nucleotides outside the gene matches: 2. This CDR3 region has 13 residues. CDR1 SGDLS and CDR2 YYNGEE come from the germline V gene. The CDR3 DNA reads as TGTGCCAGCAGCGAGGGACAGTACTATGGCTACACCTTC. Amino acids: CASSEGQYYGYTF.

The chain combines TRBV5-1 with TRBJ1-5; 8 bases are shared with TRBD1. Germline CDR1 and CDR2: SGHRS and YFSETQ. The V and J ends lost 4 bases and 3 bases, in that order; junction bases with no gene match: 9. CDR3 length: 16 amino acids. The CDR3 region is CASSLGQGHFNQPQHF. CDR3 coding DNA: TGCGCCAGCAGCCTCGGACAGGGCCACTTCAATCAGCCCCAGCATTTT.

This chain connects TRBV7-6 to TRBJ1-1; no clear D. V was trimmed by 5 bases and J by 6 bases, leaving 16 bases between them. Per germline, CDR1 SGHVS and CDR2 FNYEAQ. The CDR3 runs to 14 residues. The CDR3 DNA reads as TGTGCCAGCAGCCCCCCGGACCAGCGGTCTGAAGCTTTCTTT. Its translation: CASSPPDQRSEAFF.

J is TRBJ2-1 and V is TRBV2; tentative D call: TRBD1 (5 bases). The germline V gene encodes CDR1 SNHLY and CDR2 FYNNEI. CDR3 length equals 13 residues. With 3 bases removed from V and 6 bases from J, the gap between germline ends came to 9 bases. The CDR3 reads CASSDRQGNEQFF. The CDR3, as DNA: TGTGCCAGCAGTGATAGGCAGGGCAATGAGCAGTTCTTC. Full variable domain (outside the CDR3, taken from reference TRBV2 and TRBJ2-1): EPEVTQTPSHQVTQMGQEVILRCVPISNHLYFYWYRQILGQKVEFLVSFYNNEISEKSEIFDDQFSVERPDGSNFTLKIRSTKLEDSAMYFCASSDRQGNEQFFGPGTRLTVL.

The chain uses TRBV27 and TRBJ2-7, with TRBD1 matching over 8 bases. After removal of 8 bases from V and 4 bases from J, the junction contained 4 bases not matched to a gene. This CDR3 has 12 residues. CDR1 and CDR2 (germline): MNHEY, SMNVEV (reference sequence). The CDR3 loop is CASGTGGYEQYF. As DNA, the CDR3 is TGTGCCAGCGGGACAGGAGGATACGAGCAGTACTTC.